The 31 T cell receptor beta chains reported below all come from one sample, sequenced in a study of cytomegalovirus exposure and HLA in healthy donors. PCR amplification relied on 60 Vbeta primers (plus 13 Jbeta primers). Sequencing was performed with immunoSEQ multiplex PCR; in TCRdb, only in-frame clones are kept and a portion is missing. This table holds some 160,000 clones, about four fifths found once. Sequencing was carried out using PBMCs. All receptors derive from a woman aged 45-65 years in good health and CMV-seronegative.

The rearrangement links TRBV6-6 to TRBJ1-4; TRBD1 aligns across 11 bases. Germline V gene sequence: CDR1 MNHNY, CDR2 SVGAGI (reference sequence). After removal of 6 bases from V and 5 bases from J, the junction contained 2 bases not matched to a gene. The CDR3 loop spans 14 amino acids. The CDR3 DNA is TGTGCCAGCAGCCGGACAGGGGGCAATGAAAAACTGTTTTTT. Protein: CASSRTGGNEKLFF.

The rearrangement uses TRBV27 and TRBJ2-4; 9 nucleotides agree with TRBD1. With 6 bases clipped from V and 4 bases from J, the junction kept 7 bases outside the gene matches. The germline CDR1 and CDR2 sequences are MNHEY and SMNVEV (reference sequence). The CDR3 has 15 residues. CDR3 bases: TGTGCCAGCAGCGAACACGGGACAGGGAAAAACATTCAGTACTTC. This gives the protein CASSEHGTGKNIQYF.

This chain links TRBV6-6 with TRBJ2-7, with TRBD2 as a possible D gene (6 bases). CDR1 and CDR2 (germline): MNHNY, SVGAGI (reference sequence). This CDR3 has 14 residues. Trimming took 6 bases from V and 5 from J, leaving 17 bases between them. CDR3 nucleotides: TGTGCCAGCAGGACGCCGGACTATCCCCACGAGCAGTACTTC. Protein: CASRTPDYPHEQYF.

The chain has TRBV6-1 and TRBJ1-2; no firm D call. Germline CDR1 MNHNS, CDR2 SASEGT. Trimming removed 6 bases at V and 0 bases at J, with 8 bases between. This CDR3 is 13 amino acids long. The CDR3: CASSPTPNYGYTF. CDR3 coding DNA: TGTGCCAGCAGCCCGACACCTAACTATGGCTACACCTTC.

The CDR3 loop is CASSSRRDTEAFF. The CDR3 DNA is TGTGCCAGCAGTTCCCGCAGGGACACTGAAGCTTTCTTT. The gene calls are TRBV27 and TRBJ1-1; weak D call: TRBD1 (5 bases). Germline V gives CDR1 MNHEY, CDR2 SMNVEV (reference sequence). The CDR3 runs to 13 residues. Trimming cost V 4 bases and J 3 bases, with 9 bases left between them.

This sequence joins TRBV4-3 and TRBJ1-3; 7 positions agree with TRBD1. The CDR3 runs to 14 residues. V was pared by 3 bases and J by 4 bases, with 3 bases of the junction left unmatched. Germline CDR1 is LGHNA and CDR2 is YSLEER. For the CDR3, the DNA is TGCGCCAGCAGCCACACAGGGGCAGGAAACACCATATATTTT. This sequence encodes CASSHTGAGNTIYF.

The genes are TRBV30 and TRBJ2-7; TRBD2 might be the D (5 bases). V was trimmed by 1 base and J by 3 bases, leaving 10 bases between them. Germline CDR1 and CDR2: GTSNPN and SVGIG (reference sequence). CDR3 length: 13 residues. CDR3 nucleotides: TGTGCCTGGAGTGCCCAGGCGGGCTACGAGCAGTACTTC. This translates into CAWSAQAGYEQYF. Combining the CDR3 with reference TRBV30 and TRBJ2-7 gives the whole variable domain SQTIHQWPATLVQPVGSPLSLECTVEGTSNPNLYWYRQAAGRGLQLLFYSVGIGQISSEVPQNLSASRPQDRQFILSSKKLLLSDSGFYLCAWSAQAGYEQYFGPGTRLTVT.

This clone was picked up a small number of times. The V and J genes are TRBV6-1 and TRBJ2-7, with 10 bases that match TRBD1. Germline V gene lookup returns CDR1 MNHNS and CDR2 SASEGT. Trimming took 6 bases from V and 2 from J; bases not matched to a gene: 4. CDR3 length equals 14 residues. The CDR3 coding sequence is TGTGCCAGCAGCACCGGGACAGGGGCCTACGAGCAGTACTTC. Protein: CASSTGTGAYEQYF.

Details on this clone: The junction shows a germline mismatch at one end, possibly a read error. The CDR3: CATSRAMELDSLFF. CDR3 DNA sequence: TGTGCCACCAGCAGAGCGATGGAGTTGGACAGCCTCTTCTTC. The gene calls are TRBV15 and TRBJ1-2; TRBD1 might be the D (6 bases). Germline values: CDR1 LNHNV, CDR2 YYDKDF (reference sequence). This CDR3 comprises 14 residues.

The CDR3 region has the DNA TGTGCCAGCAGTTTCGACAGGGTGGTAATTCAGCCCCAGCATTTT. It yields the protein CASSFDRVVIQPQHF. V is TRBV28 and J is TRBJ1-5; 7 bases match TRBD1. The CDR3 totals 15 residues. Per germline, CDR1 MDHEN and CDR2 SYDVKM. The V gene end was trimmed by 3 bases and the J gene end by 6 bases; junction bases not matched to a gene: 8.

This chain joins TRBV29-1 and TRBJ1-1, with 8 bases identical to TRBD1. CDR3 size: 12 residues. V shed 4 bases, J shed 5 bases, and the junction held 3 bases outside the gene matches. Germline V gene sequence: CDR1 SQVTM, CDR2 ANQGSEA. This CDR3 is CSVVDRATEAFF. The CDR3 bases are TGCAGCGTTGTGGACAGGGCTACTGAAGCTTTCTTT. Supplemented by reference TRBV29-1 and TRBJ1-1, the full variable domain reads SAVISQKPSRDICQRGTSLTIQCQVDSQVTMMFWYRQQPGQSLTLIATANQGSEATYESGFVIDKFPISRPNLTFSTLTVSNMSPEDSSIYLCSVVDRATEAFFGQGTRLTVV.

V and J are TRBV6-1 and TRBJ1-3; TRBD1 is a possible D gene (5 bases). Between the trimmed V and J ends, which lost 7 bases and 4 bases, there was a span of 11 bases. This CDR3 contains 13 residues. CDR1 and CDR2 (germline): MNHNS, SASEGT. This chain's CDR3 is CASKLPGGNTIYF. The CDR3 DNA reads TGTGCCAGCAAACTTCCAGGGGGAAACACCATATATTTT.

As DNA, the CDR3 is TGCGCCAGCAGCCTGCCCACTAGCGGGAGCTCCTACGAGCAGTACTTC. This translates into CASSLPTSGSSYEQYF. The V and J genes are TRBV5-1 and TRBJ2-7; 11 bases are a match to TRBD2. V was pared by 4 bases and J by 0 bases, with 6 bases of the junction left unmatched. This CDR3 has 16 residues. CDR1 is SGHRS and CDR2 is YFSETQ in the germline V gene.

The J gene is TRBJ1-2, the V gene TRBV9, with D maybe TRBD1 (5 bases). The V gene's germline CDR1 is SGDLS and CDR2 YYNGEE. This CDR3 has 14 amino acids. V lost 0 bases, J lost 8 bases, and 14 bases lay in between. The DNA for the CDR3 is TGTGCCAGCAGCGTAGACCCGCAGGGTAGGGGCTACACCTTC. Its translation: CASSVDPQGRGYTF.

A few counts support this clone. The chain recombines TRBV27 with TRBJ2-2; 9 bases are a match to TRBD1. Trimming removed 2 bases from V and 4 bases from J; junction bases left unmatched: 2. The CDR3 is made up of 15 amino acids. Germline loops: CDR1 MNHEY, CDR2 SMNVEV (reference sequence). The DNA of the CDR3 is TGTGCCAGCAGTTTAACAGGGGGCGGCACCGGGGAGCTGTTTTTT. Translated, it gives CASSLTGGGTGELFF.

J is TRBJ2-1 and V is TRBV6-4; TRBD2 matches 14 bases. The germline gives CDR1 MRHNA, CDR2 SNTAGT. Trimming took 4 bases from V and 7 from J; bases not matched to a gene: 3. This CDR3 is 15 amino acids long. The CDR3 DNA is TGTGCCAGCAGTGGGGGACTAGCGGGGGCTAATGAGCAGTTCTTC. Translated: CASSGGLAGANEQFF.

The CDR3 DNA sequence: TGTGCCAGCAGTTCGGGGGGCCTGTCCGGGGAGCTGTTTTTT. Its translation: CASSSGGLSGELFF. The V call is TRBV28, the J call TRBJ2-2, with D possibly TRBD2 on 7 matching bases. Trimming removed 4 bases from V and 6 bases from J, with 12 bases in between. The CDR3 is 14 amino acids. Germline V gene data show CDR1 as MDHEN and CDR2 as SYDVKM.

This clone was observed a few times. This chain connects TRBV27 to TRBJ2-7, with D tentatively TRBD1 (5 bases). The V end was cut by 6 bases, the J end by 6 bases, with 21 bases between. The CDR3 loop spans 15 amino acids. CDR1 and CDR2 from the germline V gene are MNHEY and SMNVEV (reference sequence). CDR3 bases: TGTGCCAGCAGCCCCGGTGGGGCCCTTCCGGGCGAGCAGTACTTC. Protein: CASSPGGALPGEQYF.

The count of this clone is one. The rearrangement joins TRBV28 to TRBJ2-1; TRBD1 aligns across 8 bases. V gave up 6 bases and J gave up 4 bases; unmatched junction bases: 5. This CDR3 region has 14 residues. Germline CDR1 MDHEN, CDR2 SYDVKM. Here the CDR3 reads CASSLGTGYNEQFF. Written as DNA, the CDR3 is TGTGCCAGCAGCCTCGGGACAGGTTACAATGAGCAGTTCTTC.

This sequence joins TRBV28 and TRBJ1-2; TRBD1 aligns across 9 bases. The CDR3 spans 14 residues. The junction had 6 bases not matched to a gene; V was cut back by 2 bases and J by 8 bases. The germline gives CDR1 MDHEN, CDR2 SYDVKM. The CDR3 reads CASSLRDRDGGYTF. In nucleotides, the CDR3 is TGTGCCAGCAGTTTAAGGGACAGGGATGGCGGCTACACCTTC.

The table lists this clone with a few counts. The chain has TRBV5-1 and TRBJ2-5; TRBD2 aligns across 11 bases. Germline CDR1 SGHRS, CDR2 YFSETQ. The CDR3 sequence is 15 residues long. V lost 2 bases and J lost 5; bases outside the gene matches: 5. The DNA of the CDR3 is TGCGCCAGCAGCTTCGTAGCGGGGGGGCCGGAGACCCAGTACTTC. Protein sequence: CASSFVAGGPETQYF.

The rearrangement links TRBV19 to TRBJ1-2; TRBD1 agrees at 11 bases. Looked up from germline, CDR1 is LNHDA and CDR2 is SQIVND (reference sequence). CDR3 length: 14 residues. J lost 3 bases, V lost 4 bases, and 1 base had no gene match. CDR3 residues: CASSRTGGDYGYTF. The DNA of the CDR3 is TGTGCCAGTAGTAGGACAGGGGGCGACTATGGCTACACCTTC.

The V call is TRBV28, the J call TRBJ2-7; a weak D match, TRBD2 (5 bases). The ends were cut back, 4 bases at V and 4 bases at J, with 20 bases in the middle. The CDR3 loop spans 16 amino acids. Germline CDR1 reads MDHEN; CDR2 reads SYDVKM. CDR3 amino acids: CASSSLDRDRNYEQYF. DNA for the CDR3: TGTGCCAGCAGTTCTCTAGACCGGGATAGAAATTACGAGCAGTACTTC.

This rearrangement joins TRBV2 to TRBJ2-5; the D is unclear. From germline, CDR1 is SNHLY and CDR2 FYNNEI. The CDR3 covers 14 residues. Trimming took 2 bases from V and 2 from J, leaving 9 bases between them. This CDR3 is CASSESVIQETQYF. DNA for the CDR3: TGTGCCAGCAGTGAATCCGTAATACAAGAGACCCAGTACTTC.

The rearrangement uses TRBV5-4 and TRBJ2-7, with TRBD2 as a possible D gene (5 bases). V was clipped by 2 bases and J by 2 bases, with 8 bases between them. The CDR3 has 13 residues. Germline V gene sequence: CDR1 SGHNT, CDR2 YYREEE (reference sequence). CDR3 DNA sequence: TGTGCCAGCAGCTTCCGGGAAACCTACGAGCAGTACTTC. The encoded protein is CASSFRETYEQYF.

This chain uses TRBV5-4 with TRBJ2-5; 7 nucleotides agree with TRBD2. Germline CDR1 reads SGHNT; CDR2 reads YYREEE (reference sequence). V shed 3 bases and J 1 base; nucleotides not matched to a gene: 3. The CDR3 runs to 14 residues. CDR3: CASSWSGAQETQYF. The CDR3 nucleotides are TGTGCCAGCAGCTGGAGCGGGGCCCAAGAGACCCAGTACTTC.

This sequence joins TRBV7-9 and TRBJ2-6, with D possibly being TRBD1 (6 bases). Germline assignment: CDR1 SEHNR and CDR2 FQNEAQ (reference sequence). This CDR3 has 15 amino acids. The ends were cut back, 4 bases at V and 12 bases at J, with 19 bases in the middle. CDR3 nucleotide sequence: TGTGCCAGCAGCTCAACCGACAGGTGGGGTAGCGTCCTGACTTTC. Encoded protein: CASSSTDRWGSVLTF.

The rearrangement links TRBV6-1 to TRBJ1-4; unclear D gene. The CDR3 spans 14 residues. Trimming removed 3 bases at V and 7 bases at J, with 12 bases between. Germline V gives CDR1 MNHNS, CDR2 SASEGT. CDR3 sequence reads: CASSDRRAGEKLFF. CDR3 bases: TGTGCCAGCAGTGACCGACGAGCGGGTGAAAAACTGTTTTTT.

This chain uses TRBV28 with TRBJ2-3, with D possibly matching TRBD2 (6 bases). V shed 2 bases and J shed 1 base, with 7 bases lying between them. The CDR3 contains 14 residues. CDR1 MDHEN and CDR2 SYDVKM come from the germline V gene. The CDR3 region has the DNA TGTGCCAGCAGTTTACCGGGGGGCACAGATACGCAGTATTTT. Its translation is CASSLPGGTDTQYF.

The chain recombines TRBV6-5 with TRBJ2-3, with 10 bases aligning to TRBD2. J lost 3 bases, V lost 9 bases, and 6 bases had no gene match. This CDR3 has 14 amino acids. CDR1 is MNHEY and CDR2 is SVGAGI in the germline V gene. The CDR3 protein is CASLKRGGTDTQYF. The CDR3 region has the DNA TGTGCCAGTCTCAAGCGGGGGGGAACAGATACGCAGTATTTT.

This clone was picked up a small number of times. The chain recombines TRBV6-5 with TRBJ2-5; D is unresolved. Germline V gene sequence: CDR1 MNHEY, CDR2 SVGAGI. The CDR3 covers 14 residues. V lost 0 bases and J lost 6, with 11 bases in between. The CDR3 DNA follows: TGTGCCAGCAGTTACTCTTCCCAAACTCAGACCCAGTACTTC. It yields the protein CASSYSSQTQTQYF.